Shown below are 22 T cell receptor beta chains from a single sample sequenced in a study of shared clonotypes between healthy human individuals. Method: immunoSEQ multiplex PCR; TCRdb's copy keeps in-frame clones and lacks some. The repertoire holds about 820,000 clones, with 80% to 95% as singletons. CD45RO-negative cells were positively selected for CCR7, leaving out terminally differentiated effector memory CD45RA+ cells. Sequencing input: naive CD8+ T cells sorted from blood. The receptor set was obtained from a man aged 30 to 45 in good health.

V and J are TRBV4-2 and TRBJ2-7; D remains unclear. This CDR3 is 15 amino acids long. The ends were cut back, 1 base at V and 0 bases at J, with 10 bases in the middle. Per the germline V gene, CDR1 is LGHNA and CDR2 is YNFKEQ. The CDR3 sequence: CASSQASGYSYEQYF. The CDR3 DNA is TGTGCCAGCAGCCAAGCGTCAGGTTACTCCTACGAGCAGTACTTC.

This clone was counted only a few times. The identical CDR3 is also encoded by other nucleotide sequences in the sample. The chain couples TRBV6-5 to TRBJ2-7; D unclear. V was trimmed by 3 bases and J by 1 base, leaving 7 bases between them. In germline, CDR1 is MNHEY, CDR2 SVGAGI. The CDR3 runs to 13 residues. The CDR3 DNA sequence: TGTGCCAGCAGTTATGCAGGTTCCTACGAGCAGTACTTC. Amino acid sequence: CASSYAGSYEQYF.

The rearrangement links TRBV7-9 to TRBJ2-1; D ambiguous. V was trimmed by 5 bases and J by 3 bases, leaving 14 bases between them. This CDR3 spans 15 amino acids. Germline values: CDR1 SEHNR, CDR2 FQNEAQ (reference sequence). CDR3 region: CASSPRSQLYNEQFF. The CDR3 DNA sequence: TGTGCCAGCAGCCCTAGGAGCCAGCTCTACAATGAGCAGTTCTTC.

The rearrangement uses TRBV27 and TRBJ2-1, with unresolved D. V was clipped by 5 bases and J by 6 bases, with 11 bases between them. The V gene's germline CDR1 is MNHEY and CDR2 SMNVEV (reference sequence). This CDR3 contains 13 residues. In DNA, the CDR3 is TGTGCCAGCAGTGCCCACTTTGGCAATGAGCAGTTCTTC. Its translation is CASSAHFGNEQFF.

The chain is built from TRBV27 and TRBJ2-7; TRBD1 matches 7 bases. The ends lost 2 bases at V and 2 bases at J; junction bases unmatched: 3. CDR3 size: 14 residues. CDR1 and CDR2 (germline): MNHEY, SMNVEV (reference sequence). CDR3 sequence (DNA): TGTGCCAGCAGTTTAAAGGGGACAGCCTACGAGCAGTACTTC. Translated: CASSLKGTAYEQYF.

This chain links TRBV28 with TRBJ2-2, with 7 bases aligning to TRBD2. The germline CDR1 and CDR2 sequences are MDHEN and SYDVKM. The CDR3 extends over 15 amino acids. Losses at the gene ends were 5 bases for V and 6 bases for J; bases not matched to a gene: 9. CDR3 residues: CASSRWEGLAGELFF. The CDR3 DNA is TGTGCCAGCAGTAGGTGGGAGGGCTTGGCCGGGGAGCTGTTTTTT.

The gene calls are TRBV2 and TRBJ1-5; 7 bases agree with TRBD1. The CDR3 extends over 14 amino acids. From germline, CDR1 is SNHLY and CDR2 FYNNEI. The V segment lost 5 bases and the J segment 3 bases; nucleotides outside the gene matches: 4. In nucleotides, the CDR3 is TGTGCCAGCAGTCAAGGACAGGTCAATCAGCCCCAGCATTTT. Encoded protein: CASSQGQVNQPQHF.

V and J are TRBV7-9 and TRBJ2-7; the D gene is possibly TRBD1 (6 bases). The length of the CDR3 is 12 residues. CDR1 is SEHNR, CDR2 FQNEAQ, per germline (reference sequence). V lost 5 bases to trimming and J lost 5 bases, with 10 bases between them. CDR3 sequence (DNA): TGTGCCAGCAGCAGTACAGGGAACGAGCAGTACTTC. Residues: CASSSTGNEQYF.

The genes are TRBV27 and TRBJ2-5; D is possibly TRBD1 (5 bases). The germline CDR1 and CDR2 sequences are MNHEY and SMNVEV (reference sequence). V lost 5 bases and J 5 bases, leaving 18 bases between the germline ends. The CDR3 runs to 15 residues. The CDR3 region is CASSPPSGRLETQYF. DNA for the CDR3: TGTGCCAGCAGTCCTCCCTCAGGGCGCCTGGAGACCCAGTACTTC.

The chain is built from TRBV2 and TRBJ2-7, with TRBD2 as a possible D gene (6 bases). CDR1 is SNHLY and CDR2 is FYNNEI in the germline V gene. Trimming cost V 5 bases and J 3 bases, with 11 bases left between them. The CDR3 runs to 13 residues. This CDR3 reads CASSKTGSYEQYF. The CDR3 coding sequence is TGTGCCAGCAGTAAAACCGGGAGCTACGAGCAGTACTTC. Variable domain in full (rest from reference TRBV2 and TRBJ2-7): EPEVTQTPSHQVTQMGQEVILRCVPISNHLYFYWYRQILGQKVEFLVSFYNNEISEKSEIFDDQFSVERPDGSNFTLKIRSTKLEDSAMYFCASSKTGSYEQYFGPGTRLTVT.

The chain has TRBV19 and TRBJ2-1; D not resolved. Germline V gene data show CDR1 as LNHDA and CDR2 as SQIVND (reference sequence). Trimming removed 6 bases from V and 8 bases from J, with 17 bases in between. This CDR3 spans 14 amino acids. This CDR3 reads CASSQRPSFYEQFF. The CDR3 DNA is TGTGCCAGTAGCCAAAGACCGAGTTTCTATGAGCAGTTCTTC.

This rearrangement joins TRBV5-5 to TRBJ1-5; no definite D call. Trimming removed 0 bases at V and 0 bases at J, with 10 bases between. The CDR3 length is 16 residues. Germline V gene lookup returns CDR1 SGHKS and CDR2 YYEKEE (reference sequence). CDR3 in amino acids: CASSLEVGYSNQPQHF. The DNA of the CDR3 is TGTGCCAGCAGCTTGGAGGTGGGGTATAGCAATCAGCCCCAGCATTTT.

The chain carries TRBV7-9 and TRBJ2-1, with D possibly matching TRBD1 (5 bases). Looked up from germline, CDR1 is SEHNR and CDR2 is FQNEAQ (reference sequence). The CDR3 length is 14 residues. Trimming shortened V by 7 bases and J by 3 bases, and 13 bases separated the two germline ends. Here the CDR3 reads CASTGPRHYNEQFF. CDR3 DNA: TGTGCCAGCACAGGGCCTCGACACTACAATGAGCAGTTCTTC.

This clone was seen just once. The chain links TRBV28 to TRBJ1-2, with 8 bases matching TRBD1. The CDR3 loop spans 15 amino acids. In germline, CDR1 is MDHEN, CDR2 SYDVKM. The junction had 11 bases not matched to a gene; V was cut back by 3 bases and J by 8 bases. The DNA for the CDR3 is TGTGCCAGCAGTTTCCCAACACAGGGGGAGTTAGGCTACACCTTC. It specifies CASSFPTQGELGYTF.

The chain joins TRBV7-9 to TRBJ2-1; no clear D. The V gene's germline CDR1 is SEHNR and CDR2 FQNEAQ (reference sequence). This CDR3 has 18 amino acids. V was pared by 2 bases and J by 4 bases, with 21 bases between. This chain's CDR3 is CASSLLRRDHPRYNEQFF. DNA of the CDR3: TGTGCCAGCAGCTTACTCCGAAGGGATCACCCTAGATACAATGAGCAGTTCTTC.

The CDR3 reads CASSFSGFPNQPQHF. In DNA, the CDR3 is TGTGCCAGCAGTTTTTCCGGGTTCCCCAATCAGCCCCAGCATTTT. The chain is built from TRBV27 and TRBJ1-5; D gene uncertain. CDR3 length: 15 amino acids. Germline V gene data show CDR1 as MNHEY and CDR2 as SMNVEV (reference sequence). Trimming removed 3 bases from V and 3 bases from J, with 12 bases in between.

The J gene is TRBJ2-7, the V gene TRBV6-5; possibly TRBD2 for D (6 bases). CDR1 and CDR2 from the germline V gene are MNHEY and SVGAGI. Trimming stripped 6 bases from V and 5 bases from J, with 17 bases between. The CDR3 spans 14 residues. The CDR3 protein is CASSPGLPNDEQYF. CDR3 nucleotide sequence: TGTGCCAGCAGCCCGGGACTGCCAAACGACGAGCAGTACTTC.

This chain uses TRBV18 with TRBJ2-1, with a tentative D call TRBD2 (5 bases). CDR3 length: 16 residues. Per germline, CDR1 KGHSH and CDR2 LQKENI. Trimming took 0 bases from V and 2 from J, leaving 11 bases between them. The CDR3 sequence is CASSPPRTGTYNEQFF. The CDR3 DNA reads TGTGCCAGCTCACCACCGCGAACGGGGACCTACAATGAGCAGTTCTTC.

This sequence joins TRBV4-1 and TRBJ2-7; 7 nucleotides agree with TRBD1. The germline V gene encodes CDR1 MGHRA and CDR2 YSYEKL. This CDR3 has 16 residues. The V gene end was trimmed by 1 base and the J gene end by 5 bases; junction bases not matched to a gene: 11. The CDR3 reads CASSQVGLGQGDEQYF. Written as DNA, the CDR3 is TGCGCCAGCAGCCAAGTTGGCCTGGGCCAGGGGGACGAGCAGTACTTC.

This chain joins TRBV5-5 and TRBJ2-1; D remains ambiguous. The ends were cut back, 4 bases at V and 8 bases at J, with 13 bases in the middle. This CDR3 is built from 13 residues. Germline V CDR1 and CDR2: SGHKS, YYEKEE (reference sequence). CDR3 amino acids: CASSHPPWDEQFF. CDR3 nucleotides: TGTGCCAGCAGCCATCCCCCTTGGGATGAGCAGTTCTTC.

The rearrangement uses TRBV6-1 and TRBJ1-5; D unclear. Trimming removed 3 bases at V and 7 bases at J, with 7 bases between. Germline values: CDR1 MNHNS, CDR2 SASEGT. CDR3 length: 12 residues. The CDR3 region is CASSESRQPQHF. Here the CDR3 DNA reads TGTGCCAGCAGTGAGTCTCGACAGCCCCAGCATTTT.

The CDR3 DNA sequence: TGTGCCAGCAGCAACCGGGACCAGGGAACTGAAGCTTTCTTT. Its translation is CASSNRDQGTEAFF. The chain couples TRBV11-3 to TRBJ1-1; maybe TRBD1 (5 bases). CDR1 is SGHNT and CDR2 is YENEEA in the germline V gene. The CDR3 runs to 14 residues. The V end was cut by 5 bases, the J end by 5 bases, with 15 bases between.